This TCR beta chain was sequenced in a study of beta chain features in type 1 diabetes. General study findings and limits: When Type 1 diabetes patients were examined, their TCRB CDR3s proved moderately but significantly shorter in all four CD4+ subsets.

Every bit of the isolated RNA underwent reverse transcription, so sequencing read expressed TCRB transcripts. Repertoires were generated with immunoSEQ multiplex PCR, while TCRdb's copy carries only in-frame clones and drops some. Of a few hundred thousand clones listed, less than 15% are singletons. Only a few counts were recorded for this clone. No antigen is known for it. Germline trimming cut 3 bases from V and 0 bases from J; bases unmatched to any gene: 3. Per germline, CDR1 SGDLS and CDR2 YYNGEE. This CDR3 has 16 amino acids. What was sequenced was naive CD4+ T cells from blood. The chain couples TRBV9 to TRBJ1-1, with 12 positions matching TRBD1. This receptor was obtained from a woman aged 18 to 35 with type 1 diabetes. The CDR3 here is CASSGDRGQMNTEAFF. The CDR3 nucleotides read TGTGCCAGCAGCGGGGACAGGGGGCAGATGAACACTGAAGCTTTCTTT.